Below, 24 T cell receptor beta chains from the same sample are listed, as sequenced in a study of blood T cell repertoires in COVID-19. Here immunoSEQ multiplex PCR was the method, and the copy in TCRdb shows in-frame clones only, minus some. The sample shows roughly 180,000 clones, under 90% of them seen only once. Material: PBMCs or T cells enriched from blood (not recorded which). These receptors were collected from a man in his fifties or sixties who had recovered from COVID-19.

Regarding this clone: It is unclear where the CDR3 begins or ends on the DNA, so no DNA is shown, and the CDR3 is as TCRdb lists it. This chain links TRBV7-8 with TRBJ2-5; the table's D call, TRBD2, has no DNA check behind it. Ends included, the CDR3 has 11 residues. The germline gives CDR1 SGHVS, CDR2 FQNEAQ. CDR3 residues: CASSSSETQYF.

This clone appeared many times. The V call is TRBV11-3, the J call TRBJ2-2, with TRBD1 identical over 8 bases. The germline CDR1 and CDR2 sequences are SGHNT and YENEEA. With 1 base clipped from V and 5 bases from J, the junction kept 3 bases outside the gene matches. The CDR3 has 15 amino acids. CDR3 nucleotides: TGTGCCAGCAGCTTAGGGCAGGGGGCAACCGGGGAGCTGTTTTTT. Encoded protein: CASSLGQGATGELFF.

This chain uses TRBV6-6 with TRBJ1-2; D not certain. Trimming stripped 0 bases from V and 6 bases from J, with 5 bases between. The V gene's germline CDR1 is MNHNY and CDR2 SVGAGI (reference sequence). This CDR3 contains 12 residues. CDR3 protein: CASSYSFDGYTF. In DNA form, the CDR3 reads TGTGCCAGCAGTTACTCCTTCGATGGCTACACCTTC.

The chain carries TRBV18 and TRBJ1-2, with D possibly TRBD1 on 6 matching bases. Trimming removed 3 bases at V and 4 bases at J, with 24 bases between. Germline CDR1 KGHSH, CDR2 LQKENI. The CDR3 contains 18 residues. The CDR3 sequence is CASSPQRQAGELIYGYTF. CDR3 coding DNA: TGTGCCAGCTCACCTCAAAGACAGGCTGGGGAGTTAATCTATGGCTACACCTTC. Full variable domain (remainder filled in from reference TRBV18 and TRBJ1-2): NAGVMQNPRHLVRRRGQEARLRCSPMKGHSHVYWYRQLPEEGLKFMVYLQKENIIDESGMPKERFSAEFPKEGPSILRIQQVVRGDSAAYFCASSPQRQAGELIYGYTFGSGTRLTVV.

In its sample, this clone was seen once. The chain has TRBV5-1 and TRBJ2-2, with D possibly matching TRBD1 (6 bases). The CDR3 extends over 14 amino acids. The germline gives CDR1 SGHRS, CDR2 YFSETQ. V dropped 3 bases and J dropped 7 bases, with 13 bases sitting between them. CDR3 sequence reads: CASSSTQGIGELFF. As DNA, the CDR3 is TGCGCCAGCAGCTCAACCCAGGGGATCGGGGAGCTGTTTTTT.

This sequence joins TRBV19 and TRBJ2-2; D remains ambiguous. This CDR3 has 13 amino acids. Germline CDR1 is LNHDA and CDR2 is SQIVND (reference sequence). V shed 6 bases and J shed 0 bases, with 5 bases lying between them. The CDR3, as DNA: TGTGCCAGTAGGGCCGCGAACACCGGGGAGCTGTTTTTT. Protein product: CASRAANTGELFF.

The V and J genes are TRBV18 and TRBJ2-1, with 8 bases lining up with TRBD1. The length of the CDR3 is 16 residues. The junction had 16 bases not matched to a gene; V was cut back by 5 bases and J by 10 bases. The germline gives CDR1 KGHSH, CDR2 LQKENI. Written as DNA, the CDR3 is TGTGCCAGCTCAACAACAGGGGGTCGCCCCTACGAGGAGCAGTTCTTC. This translates into CASSTTGGRPYEEQFF.

This clone was observed a handful of times. In DNA form, the CDR3 reads TGTGCCAGCAGTTTGGTGAGCGGGAGGGCTTCAGATACGCAGTATTTT. Translating gives CASSLVSGRASDTQYF. The chain links TRBV28 to TRBJ2-3, with TRBD2 matching over 10 bases. The CDR3 loop spans 16 amino acids. The V segment lost 3 bases and the J segment 4 bases; nucleotides outside the gene matches: 7. CDR1 and CDR2 from the germline V gene are MDHEN and SYDVKM. Full variable domain (remainder filled in from reference TRBV28 and TRBJ2-3): DVKVTQSSRYLVKRTGEKVFLECVQDMDHENMFWYRQDPGLGLRLIYFSYDVKMKEKGDIPEGYSVSREKKERFSLILESASTNQTSMYLCASSLVSGRASDTQYFGPGTRLTVL.

The chain is built from TRBV5-4 and TRBJ2-1, with 7 bases fitting TRBD1. This CDR3 spans 12 amino acids. Losses at the gene ends were 5 bases for V and 10 bases for J; bases not matched to a gene: 6. Germline assignment: CDR1 SGHNT and CDR2 YYREEE (reference sequence). The CDR3 here is CASRGDSLEQFF. The CDR3 bases are TGTGCCAGCAGGGGGGACAGCCTAGAGCAGTTCTTC.

At least ten counts were recorded for this clone. V is TRBV5-6 and J is TRBJ1-2, with D possibly TRBD1 on 5 matching bases. Germline CDR1 reads SGHDT; CDR2 reads YYEEEE. The germline V and J ends were trimmed by 1 base and 4 bases, with 14 bases remaining between them. The CDR3 spans 15 residues. CDR3 sequence: CASSLYPTAVYGYTF. CDR3 sequence (DNA): TGTGCCAGCAGCTTGTACCCGACAGCAGTCTATGGCTACACCTTC.

The gene calls are TRBV3-1 (or the pseudogene TRBV3-2) and TRBJ1-2; D not resolved. The germline V and J ends were trimmed by 4 bases and 4 bases, with 4 bases remaining between them. The germline gives CDR1 LGHDT, CDR2 YNNKEL (reference sequence). The length of the CDR3 is 11 residues. For the CDR3, the DNA is TGTGCCAGCAGCCGGGCCTATGGCTACACCTTC. It encodes CASSRAYGYTF.

This chain uses TRBV7-2 with TRBJ2-7; 8 bases are a match to TRBD2. The CDR3 has 14 amino acids. The ends lost 6 bases at V and 3 bases at J; junction bases unmatched: 7. The V gene's germline CDR1 is SGHTA and CDR2 FQGNSA. The CDR3 sequence: CASRSAGVSYEQYF. For the CDR3, the DNA is TGTGCCAGCAGATCAGCGGGAGTGAGCTACGAGCAGTACTTC.

J is TRBJ2-4 and V is TRBV2; 9 nucleotides match TRBD1. V lost 5 bases and J lost 11; bases outside the gene matches: 10. CDR3 size: 14 residues. Germline V CDR1 and CDR2: SNHLY, FYNNEI. The CDR3 reads CASSTGTGRSVQYF. The CDR3 bases are TGTGCCAGCAGTACCGGGACAGGGCGATCAGTTCAGTACTTC. Filled out from reference TRBV2 and TRBJ2-4, the complete variable domain reads EPEVTQTPSHQVTQMGQEVILRCVPISNHLYFYWYRQILGQKVEFLVSFYNNEISEKSEIFDDQFSVERPDGSNFTLKIRSTKLEDSAMYFCASSTGTGRSVQYFGAGTRLSVL.

The rearrangement links TRBV2 to TRBJ1-6; D is undetermined. Trimming pared 10 bases from V and 6 bases from J, leaving 19 bases between. The germline CDR1 and CDR2 sequences are SNHLY and FYNNEI. The length of the CDR3 is 15 residues. The CDR3 coding sequence is TGTGCCACCACGGACCGACAACGGGGTAATTCACCCCTCCACTTT. Encoded protein: CATTDRQRGNSPLHF.

The chain joins TRBV7-9 to TRBJ2-1; TRBD2 agrees at 9 bases. The germline V gene encodes CDR1 SEHNR and CDR2 FQNEAQ (reference sequence). The CDR3 has 18 amino acids. Germline trimming cut 5 bases from V and 9 bases from J; bases unmatched to any gene: 20. CDR3: CASSGGGVVREGRGEQFF. The CDR3 region has the DNA TGTGCCAGCAGCGGGGGAGGGGTTGTGCGGGAGGGCCGCGGTGAGCAGTTCTTC.

This clone was recorded once. V usage is TRBV4-2 and J usage is TRBJ1-1; D is possibly TRBD1 (5 bases). V was pared by 0 bases and J by 4 bases, with 9 bases between. The CDR3 loop spans 14 amino acids. Germline-derived CDR1 and CDR2 are LGHNA and YNFKEQ. The CDR3 sequence: CASSQDTTATEAFF. Written as DNA, the CDR3 is TGTGCCAGCAGCCAAGATACGACAGCCACTGAAGCTTTCTTT.

Many counts were recorded for this clone. The chain employs TRBV6-5 and TRBJ1-5; D is perhaps TRBD1 (5 bases). This CDR3 is built from 11 residues. Germline V gene data show CDR1 as MNHEY and CDR2 as SVGAGI. CDR3 coding DNA: TGTGGGGTAGGGGTGGGTCAGCCCCAGCATTTT. Protein sequence: CGVGVGQPQHF.

The chain links TRBV7-3 to TRBJ1-1; D is ambiguous. Deletions cut 2 bases from V and 3 bases from J, with 10 bases between. Germline CDR1 SGHTA, CDR2 FQGTGA. CDR3 size: 14 residues. CDR3 sequence: CASSLVATHTEAFF. In DNA form, the CDR3 reads TGTGCCAGCAGCTTAGTGGCCACACACACTGAAGCTTTCTTT.

The V gene is TRBV5-4, the J gene TRBJ2-7; the D gene is possibly TRBD1 (6 bases). Trimming took 7 bases from V and 0 from J, leaving 8 bases between them. The CDR3 has 12 amino acids. Germline CDR1 SGHNT, CDR2 YYREEE (reference sequence). Written as DNA, the CDR3 is TGTGCCAGCCAGGGGAGCTCCTACGAGCAGTACTTC. It codes for CASQGSSYEQYF.

The chain uses TRBV5-4 and TRBJ2-7; 9 bases fit TRBD1. V shed 2 bases, J shed 9 bases, and the junction held 12 bases outside the gene matches. Germline CDR1 SGHNT, CDR2 YYREEE (reference sequence). There are 15 residues in the CDR3. The CDR3 region is CASSFRDRESWRQYF. CDR3 nucleotides: TGTGCCAGCAGCTTCCGGGACAGGGAATCATGGCGGCAGTACTTC.

V is TRBV5-1 and J is TRBJ2-2; 8 bases are a match to TRBD2. V lost 0 bases, J lost 1 base, and 2 bases stayed unmatched. This CDR3 comprises 16 residues. Germline V CDR1 and CDR2: SGHRS, YFSETQ. For the CDR3, the DNA is TGCGCCAGCAGCTTGGTAGGGACTAGGAACACCGGGGAGCTGTTTTTT. Encoded protein: CASSLVGTRNTGELFF.

The J gene is TRBJ1-5, the V gene TRBV19; D uncertain. Germline V gene data show CDR1 as LNHDA and CDR2 as SQIVND (reference sequence). V was shortened by 1 base and J by 5 bases, with 6 bases between the two germline ends. The CDR3 totals 13 residues. The CDR3 sequence: CASSIAPYQPQHF. CDR3 nucleotide sequence: TGTGCCAGTAGTATAGCCCCGTATCAGCCCCAGCATTTT.

The chain employs TRBV7-2 and TRBJ2-2; 9 bases map to TRBD1. The CDR3 covers 16 residues. Germline trimming cut 2 bases from V and 4 bases from J; bases unmatched to any gene: 5. Germline CDR1 SGHTA, CDR2 FQGNSA. The CDR3, as DNA: TGTGCCAGCAGCTTAAGCGGGACAGGGTTCACCGGGGAGCTGTTTTTT. Its protein is CASSLSGTGFTGELFF.

The chain links TRBV28 to TRBJ1-1; 10 bases line up with TRBD1. The V gene end was trimmed by 10 bases and the J gene end by 4 bases; junction bases not matched to a gene: 12. From germline, CDR1 is MDHEN and CDR2 SYDVKM. The CDR3 is 15 amino acids. The DNA of the CDR3 is TGTGCCACCGGTGAGCCGGGACAGGGGACCACTGAAGCTTTCTTT. This codes for CATGEPGQGTTEAFF.